The clone carrying this T cell receptor (beta chain) has a handful of counts. One entry per CDR3 protein results from TCRdb running MiXCR on the 5' RACE reads. The sample holds a few hundred thousand distinct CDR3 sequences, less than 20% seen once. This CDR3 comprises 12 residues. Per the germline V gene, CDR1 is DFQATT and CDR2 is SNEGSKA (reference sequence). Trimming took 1 base from V and 5 from J, leaving 6 bases between them. The source of the sample is a study of T cells after yellow fever vaccination. Study-wide context: Low-cell-number fractions underwent preparation using SMART-Seq v4 Ultra Low Input.

Material: PBMCs, obtained 5 to 6 days after the first yellow fever vaccination. The receptor was isolated from a young man who received the YFV17D yellow fever vaccine. The chain joins TRBV20-1 to TRBJ2-1; TRBD2 is a possible D gene (5 bases). This CDR3 is CSARGRDNEQFF. The DNA of the CDR3 is TGCAGTGCTAGAGGGCGGGACAATGAGCAGTTCTTC.